This TCR beta chain came from a study of blood T cell repertoires in COVID-19. About the study: Sites across the United States, Italy and Spain contributed samples from acute and convalescent COVID-19. PBMCs, B-cell-depleted T cells, or T cells provided the cDNA or gDNA that made up the material.

V lost 1 base, J lost 8 bases, and 9 bases lay in between. The CDR3 runs to 12 residues. CDR1 and CDR2 from the germline V gene are GTSNPN and SVGIG (reference sequence). In the original processing: Quantification of nucleated cells was approximated via reference gene primer amplification. Repertoires were generated with immunoSEQ multiplex PCR, while TCRdb's copy carries only in-frame clones and drops some. The V and J calls and the clone size are those of that table, but D and trimming were determined from the DNA. The data hold tens of thousands of clones, with just over 85% observed a single time.

The chain joins TRBV30 to TRBJ2-1, with D perhaps matching TRBD2 (6 bases). Sequenced sample: peripheral blood. The clonotype was recovered from a human donor in a cohort sampled during active COVID-19. The CDR3 bases are TGTGCCTGGAGTGAACTAGCATATGAGCAGTTCTTC. This translates into CAWSELAYEQFF.